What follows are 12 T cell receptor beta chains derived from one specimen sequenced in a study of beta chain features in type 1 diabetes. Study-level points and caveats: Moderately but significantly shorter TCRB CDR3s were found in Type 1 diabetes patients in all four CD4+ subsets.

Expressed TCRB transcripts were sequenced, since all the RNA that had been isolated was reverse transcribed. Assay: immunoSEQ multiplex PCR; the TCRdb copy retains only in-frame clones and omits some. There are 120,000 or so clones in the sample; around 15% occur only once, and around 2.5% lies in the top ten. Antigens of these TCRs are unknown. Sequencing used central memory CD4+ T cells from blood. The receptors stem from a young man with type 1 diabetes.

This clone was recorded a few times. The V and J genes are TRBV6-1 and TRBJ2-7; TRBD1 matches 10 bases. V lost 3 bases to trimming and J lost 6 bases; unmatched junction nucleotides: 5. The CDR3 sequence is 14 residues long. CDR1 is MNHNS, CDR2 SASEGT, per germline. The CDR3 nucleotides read TGTGCCAGCAGTGAGCCGGGACAGGGGTTCGAGCAGTACTTC. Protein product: CASSEPGQGFEQYF.

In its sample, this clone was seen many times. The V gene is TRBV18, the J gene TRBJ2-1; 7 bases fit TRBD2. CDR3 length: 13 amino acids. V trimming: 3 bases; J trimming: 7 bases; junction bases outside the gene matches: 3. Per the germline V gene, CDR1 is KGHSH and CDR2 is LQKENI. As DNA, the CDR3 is TGTGCCAGCTCACCCGGACTAGAGAATGAGCAGTTCTTC. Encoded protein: CASSPGLENEQFF.

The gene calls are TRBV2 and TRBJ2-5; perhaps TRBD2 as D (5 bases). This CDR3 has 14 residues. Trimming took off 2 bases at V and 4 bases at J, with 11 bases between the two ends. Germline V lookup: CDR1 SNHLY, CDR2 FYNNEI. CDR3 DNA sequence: TGTGCCAGCAGTGAAAGCCTAGCCGTAGAGACCCAGTACTTC. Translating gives CASSESLAVETQYF.

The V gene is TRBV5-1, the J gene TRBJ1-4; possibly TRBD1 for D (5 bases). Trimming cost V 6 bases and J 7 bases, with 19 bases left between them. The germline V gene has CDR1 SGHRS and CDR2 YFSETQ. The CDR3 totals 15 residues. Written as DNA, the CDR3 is TGCGCCAGCACTTCCACCGGGACCACGGGTGAAAAACTGTTTTTT. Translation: CASTSTGTTGEKLFF.

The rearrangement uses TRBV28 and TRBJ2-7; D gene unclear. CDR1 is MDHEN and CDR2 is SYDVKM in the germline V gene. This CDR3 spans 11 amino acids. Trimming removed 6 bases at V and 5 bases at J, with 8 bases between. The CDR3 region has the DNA TGTGCCAGCAGGCGATATAACGAGCAGTACTTC. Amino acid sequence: CASRRYNEQYF.

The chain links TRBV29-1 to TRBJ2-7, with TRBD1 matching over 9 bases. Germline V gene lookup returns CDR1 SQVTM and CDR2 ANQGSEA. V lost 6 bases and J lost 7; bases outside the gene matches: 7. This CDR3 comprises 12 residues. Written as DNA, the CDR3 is TGCAGCGTCGCTACAGGGGGCGGAGAGCAGTACTTC. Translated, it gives CSVATGGGEQYF.

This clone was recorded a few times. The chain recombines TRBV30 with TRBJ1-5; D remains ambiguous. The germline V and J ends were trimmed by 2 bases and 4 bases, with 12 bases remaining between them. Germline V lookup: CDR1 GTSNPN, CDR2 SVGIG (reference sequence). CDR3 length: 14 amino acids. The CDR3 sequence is CAWSMEELNQPQHF. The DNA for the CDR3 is TGTGCCTGGAGTATGGAGGAATTAAATCAGCCCCAGCATTTT. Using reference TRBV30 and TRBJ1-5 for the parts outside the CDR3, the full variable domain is SQTIHQWPATLVQPVGSPLSLECTVEGTSNPNLYWYRQAAGRGLQLLFYSVGIGQISSEVPQNLSASRPQDRQFILSSKKLLLSDSGFYLCAWSMEELNQPQHFGDGTRLSIL.

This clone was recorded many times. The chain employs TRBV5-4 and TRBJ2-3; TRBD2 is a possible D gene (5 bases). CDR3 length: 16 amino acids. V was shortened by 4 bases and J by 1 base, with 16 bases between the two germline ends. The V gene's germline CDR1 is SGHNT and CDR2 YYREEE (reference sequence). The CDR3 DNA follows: TGTGCCAGCAGCCTACTCGGCGGGCTAGGCACAGATACGCAGTATTTT. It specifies CASSLLGGLGTDTQYF.

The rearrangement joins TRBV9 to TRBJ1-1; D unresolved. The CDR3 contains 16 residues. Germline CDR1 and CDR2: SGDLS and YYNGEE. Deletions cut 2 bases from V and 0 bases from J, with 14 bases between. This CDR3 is CASSVGSPGVNTEAFF. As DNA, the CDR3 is TGTGCCAGCAGCGTTGGTTCCCCCGGGGTGAACACTGAAGCTTTCTTT.

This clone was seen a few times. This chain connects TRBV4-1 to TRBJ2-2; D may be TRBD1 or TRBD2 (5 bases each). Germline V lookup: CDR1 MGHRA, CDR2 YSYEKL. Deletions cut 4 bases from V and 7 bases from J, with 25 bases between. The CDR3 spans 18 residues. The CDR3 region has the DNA TGCGCCAGCAGCCCCTGGTTTCCCGGGACGCAAATCGGCGGGGAGCTGTTTTTT. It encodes CASSPWFPGTQIGGELFF.

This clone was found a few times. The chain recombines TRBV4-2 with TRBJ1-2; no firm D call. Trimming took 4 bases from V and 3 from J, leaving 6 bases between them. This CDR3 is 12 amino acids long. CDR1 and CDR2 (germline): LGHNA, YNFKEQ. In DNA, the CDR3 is TGTGCCAGCAGCCTCGTGGACTATGGCTACACCTTC. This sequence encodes CASSLVDYGYTF.

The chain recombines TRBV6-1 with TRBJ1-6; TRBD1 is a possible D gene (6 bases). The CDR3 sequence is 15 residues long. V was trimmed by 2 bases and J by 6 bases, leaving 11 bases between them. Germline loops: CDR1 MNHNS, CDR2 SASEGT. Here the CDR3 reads CASSELGGGNSPLHF. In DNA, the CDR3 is TGTGCCAGCAGTGAACTTGGAGGGGGTAATTCACCCCTCCACTTT.